This T cell receptor (beta chain) was identified during a study of T-cell reconstitution after alpha-beta-depleted transplantation in children. Findings of the study overall: At around two months after transplant, the alpha-beta T cells were reportedly derived from several hundred expanded clones that came from non-depleted graft cells. Some patients' high day-60 TCRbeta diversity was attributed to recipient cells surviving conditioning. When one year had passed after transplant, most T-cell counts and diversity came from newly produced T cells.

About this clonotype: As yet, its antigen is unknown.

Germline lookup yields CDR1 ENHRY and CDR2 SYGVKD. The V segment lost 11 bases and the J segment 4 bases; nucleotides outside the gene matches: 8. This CDR3 has 14 amino acids. A TCRbeta library incorporating unique molecular identifiers was prepared. TCRdb reprocessed the PCR reads via MiXCR and lists one record per CDR3 protein. The sample has about 420,000 distinct CDR3 sequences; roughly 15% are singletons. The sequenced sample was PBMCs, mostly from graft donor cells, obtained 360 days after TCRalphabeta/CD19-depleted stem cell transplant. The genes are TRBV10-3 and TRBJ2-1; TRBD2 aligns across 10 bases. The clonotype comes from a boy younger than two who had a stem cell transplant for Wiskott-Aldrich syndrome, so the T cells may come from the graft donor. The DNA for the CDR3 is TGTGCCGGAAGCGAGCGGGGGGGATACAATGAGCAGTTCTTC. As protein: CAGSERGGYNEQFF.